This T cell receptor (beta chain) was sequenced during a study of blood T cell repertoires in COVID-19. Whole-study context: Sample material is recorded as cDNA or gDNA derived from T cells, B-cell-depleted T cells, or PBMCs.

In terms of age and location, participants ranged from roughly 18 to 100 years and lived in around 22 US areas. Participants' reported clinical history set cohort assignment. Before they entered the study, exposed participants had met a COVID-19 case within 2 weeks. The table came from immunoSEQ multiplex PCR; TCRdb's copy has only in-frame clones and leaves some out. The sample has hundreds of thousands of clones, approximately 89% seen once. The clonotype was recovered from a woman aged 45-59 years who had been exposed to COVID-19. The sequenced sample consisted of PBMCs or T cells enriched from blood (not recorded which).

CDR3: CASSGDREYNYGYTF. For the CDR3, the DNA is TGTGCCAGCAGCGGCGACAGGGAGTATAACTATGGCTACACCTTC. This chain connects TRBV11-2 to TRBJ1-2, with 7 positions matching TRBD1. With V trimmed by 5 bases and J by 1 base, 7 bases remained unmatched. CDR1 and CDR2 from the germline V gene are SGHAT and FQNNGV. The CDR3 contains 15 residues.